This entry concerns a single T cell receptor beta chain. What it recognizes is unknown. The table came from immunoSEQ multiplex PCR; TCRdb's copy has only in-frame clones and leaves some out. Seen here are 200,000 to 300,000 clones, around 87% observed once, and the top ten hold 2.5% to 3%. The data originate from a study of cytomegalovirus exposure and HLA in healthy donors. Study-level findings and limits: It was confirmed in vitro that a few of the CMV-associated chains were specific for CMV antigens. The study found most TCR sequences rare, yet found some public TCRs in many donors. A subsequent analysis found that TCR clusters from the first cohort also tended to co-occur in the roughly 120 validation repertoires, with approximately 95% of cluster scores above 0. The study listed approximately 170 cytomegalovirus-associated TCR beta chains.

Germline V gives CDR1 MNHEY, CDR2 SMNVEV (reference sequence). Between the trimmed V and J ends, which lost 6 bases and 7 bases, there was a span of 10 bases. The CDR3 loop spans 11 amino acids. Sequencing used PBMCs. The TCR sequence derives from a young man in good health and CMV-seronegative. This sequence joins TRBV27 and TRBJ2-7, with TRBD2 as a possible D gene (6 bases). CDR3: CASSGGWEQYF. The CDR3 bases are TGTGCCAGCAGCGGGGGTTGGGAGCAGTACTTC.